A single sample gave rise to the 17 T cell receptor beta chains below, sequenced in a study of cytomegalovirus exposure and HLA in healthy donors. Clones were sequenced by immunoSEQ multiplex PCR, and TCRdb holds only the in-frame ones, with some missing. The sample holds over 55,000 clones, approximately 96% seen once. Sequencing used PBMCs. These receptors were taken from a man aged 18 to 29 in good health and CMV-seronegative.

The CDR3 here is CASSLATRGPWSSYNEQFF. CDR3 DNA sequence: TGTGCCAGCAGCTTAGCAACTAGGGGGCCCTGGAGTTCCTACAATGAGCAGTTCTTC. The chain combines TRBV7-2 with TRBJ2-1; 7 bases are a match to TRBD1. CDR1 is SGHTA and CDR2 is FQGNSA in the germline V gene. V dropped 0 bases and J dropped 1; count of bases not matched to a gene: 12. The length of the CDR3 is 19 residues.

The chain uses TRBV27 and TRBJ1-1; D not certain. CDR3 size: 13 residues. The germline V gene has CDR1 MNHEY and CDR2 SMNVEV (reference sequence). Deletions cut 5 bases from V and 3 bases from J, with 10 bases between. The CDR3 DNA reads TGTGCCAGCAGTAGGAGAGACTACACTGAAGCTTTCTTT. It encodes CASSRRDYTEAFF.

Comment on this clone: The identical CDR3 is also encoded by other nucleotide sequences in the sample. The J gene is TRBJ1-2, the V gene TRBV25-1, with D perhaps TRBD1 (6 bases). The CDR3 runs to 11 residues. Germline loops: CDR1 MGHDK, CDR2 SYGVNS. Trimming removed 6 bases at V and 8 bases at J, with 10 bases between. CDR3: CASSLGGGYTF. The CDR3 DNA follows: TGTGCCAGCAGCCTTGGGGGCGGCTACACCTTC.

V gene TRBV6-6 combines with J gene TRBJ2-2; D unresolved. The V gene lost 7 bases and the J gene lost 6 bases, with 12 bases spanning the gap. Germline lookup yields CDR1 MNHNY and CDR2 SVGAGI (reference sequence). This CDR3 contains 13 residues. CDR3 coding DNA: TGTGCCAGCACCCTTACGGGTTCCGGGGAGCTGTTTTTT. It codes for CASTLTGSGELFF.

This clone was seen just once. CDR3 protein: CASSSLAGAYNEQFF. CDR3 bases: TGCGCCAGCAGCTCACTAGCGGGAGCCTACAATGAGCAGTTCTTC. The chain combines TRBV5-1 with TRBJ2-1; 11 bases align to TRBD2. The CDR3 spans 15 residues. Per germline, CDR1 SGHRS and CDR2 YFSETQ. V shed 3 bases and J 2 bases; nucleotides not matched to a gene: 1.

This clone was counted between two and nine times. The rearrangement joins TRBV18 to TRBJ2-2; D is undetermined. CDR1 and CDR2 (germline): KGHSH, LQKENI. The CDR3 length is 16 residues. Trimming removed 3 bases at V and 0 bases at J, with 11 bases between. CDR3 nucleotide sequence: TGTGCCAGCTCACCTTTTGGCGGAGCGAACACCGGGGAGCTGTTTTTT. Translating it yields CASSPFGGANTGELFF. Based on the CDR3 plus reference TRBV18 and TRBJ2-2, the full variable domain is NAGVMQNPRHLVRRRGQEARLRCSPMKGHSHVYWYRQLPEEGLKFMVYLQKENIIDESGMPKERFSAEFPKEGPSILRIQQVVRGDSAAYFCASSPFGGANTGELFFGEGSRLTVL.

The rearrangement joins TRBV10-3 to TRBJ1-1; tentative D call: TRBD1 (5 bases). V lost 5 bases and J 1 base, leaving 14 bases between the germline ends. CDR3 size: 15 residues. Per germline, CDR1 ENHRY and CDR2 SYGVKD. CDR3 region: CAISPGTRSNTEAFF. The CDR3, as DNA: TGTGCCATCAGTCCAGGGACTCGTTCGAACACTGAAGCTTTCTTT.

This sequence joins TRBV5-4 and TRBJ1-1; possible D gene TRBD1, 6 bases. Trimming shortened V by 3 bases and J by 2 bases, and 8 bases separated the two germline ends. CDR1 and CDR2 from the germline V gene are SGHNT and YYREEE (reference sequence). This CDR3 contains 13 residues. This chain's CDR3 is CASSSQGNTEAFF. The CDR3 region has the DNA TGTGCCAGCAGCTCACAGGGCAACACTGAAGCTTTCTTT.

V is TRBV29-1 and J is TRBJ2-5; D possibly corresponds to TRBD2 (6 bases). The CDR3 has 14 residues. The germline V gene encodes CDR1 SQVTM and CDR2 ANQGSEA. Trimming took 1 base from V and 1 from J, leaving 10 bases between them. The CDR3 region is CSVEGTTGQETQYF. The CDR3 nucleotides are TGCAGCGTTGAAGGGACTACGGGCCAAGAGACCCAGTACTTC.

V and J are TRBV13 and TRBJ1-4; D call uncertain. V was trimmed by 4 bases and J by 5 bases, leaving 11 bases between them. The CDR3 loop spans 14 amino acids. CDR1 is PRHDT, CDR2 FYEKMQ, per germline (reference sequence). CDR3 bases: TGTGCCAGCAGCTCCCGGGAGCAAAATGAAAAACTGTTTTTT. Translating gives CASSSREQNEKLFF.

This chain links TRBV30 with TRBJ2-4; 9 bases map to TRBD2. Germline CDR1 and CDR2: GTSNPN and SVGIG (reference sequence). The CDR3 runs to 15 residues. The V gene end was trimmed by 1 base and the J gene end by 3 bases; junction bases not matched to a gene: 4. Written as DNA, the CDR3 is TGTGCCTGGAGTGGTCTAGCGGGATACAAAAACATTCAGTACTTC. It encodes CAWSGLAGYKNIQYF.

The rearrangement links TRBV7-8 to TRBJ2-1, with 13 bases lining up with TRBD2. This CDR3 is built from 14 residues. Trimming took 5 bases from V and 15 from J; bases not matched to a gene: 10. The germline V gene has CDR1 SGHVS and CDR2 FQNEAQ. The CDR3 loop reads CASSPLTSGRLGFF. In DNA form, the CDR3 reads TGTGCCAGCAGCCCCTTGACTAGCGGGAGGTTGGGGTTCTTC.

The chain links TRBV7-9 to TRBJ1-1; D remains ambiguous. Trimming took 5 bases from V and 10 from J, leaving 8 bases between them. Per the germline V gene, CDR1 is SEHNR and CDR2 is FQNEAQ (reference sequence). CDR3 length: 10 residues. CDR3 region: CASSPHRAFF. In nucleotides, the CDR3 is TGTGCCAGCAGCCCTCATAGAGCTTTCTTT.

The gene calls are TRBV4-2 and TRBJ2-5; no clear D. There are 17 residues in the CDR3. V lost 0 bases and J lost 4, with 18 bases in between. Germline CDR1 reads LGHNA; CDR2 reads YNFKEQ. The CDR3 DNA follows: TGTGCCAGCAGCCAAGATGGCAGGCCGCAAATAGGAGAGACCCAGTACTTC. Protein: CASSQDGRPQIGETQYF.

This sequence joins TRBV19 and TRBJ1-1, with 7 bases lining up with TRBD1. The junction had 8 bases not matched to a gene; V was cut back by 7 bases and J by 0 bases. This CDR3 spans 15 amino acids. CDR1 and CDR2 from the germline V gene are LNHDA and SQIVND (reference sequence). CDR3: CASKETGLMNTEAFF. The CDR3 coding sequence is TGTGCCAGTAAGGAGACAGGGCTGATGAACACTGAAGCTTTCTTT. Full variable domain (remainder filled in from reference TRBV19 and TRBJ1-1): DGGITQSPKYLFRKEGQNVTLSCEQNLNHDAMYWYRQDPGQGLRLIYYSQIVNDFQKGDIAEGYSVSREKKESFPLTVTSAQKNPTAFYLCASKETGLMNTEAFFGQGTRLTVV.

J is TRBJ2-5 and V is TRBV21-1; TRBD1 is the table's D call and was not checked against the DNA. TRBV21-1 is marked as a pseudogene. The length of the CDR3 is 14 residues. CDR3 loop: CASSNPGQLETQYF. CDR3 sequence (DNA): TGTGCCAGCAGCAATCCTGGACAACTAGAGACCCAGTACTTC.

The chain links TRBV9 to TRBJ2-2; D is undetermined. The CDR3 consists of 17 residues. Deletions cut 0 bases from V and 1 base from J, with 13 bases between. Per the germline V gene, CDR1 is SGDLS and CDR2 is YYNGEE. For the CDR3, the DNA is TGTGCCAGCAGCGTAGCTCCGCTATACTTGAACACCGGGGAGCTGTTTTTT. Amino acids: CASSVAPLYLNTGELFF. Full variable domain (outside the CDR3, taken from reference TRBV9 and TRBJ2-2): DSGVTQTPKHLITATGQRVTLRCSPRSGDLSVYWYQQSLDQGLQFLIQYYNGEERAKGNILERFSAQQFPDLHSELNLSSLELGDSALYFCASSVAPLYLNTGELFFGEGSRLTVL.